One and the same sample provided the 25 T cell receptor beta chains below, sequenced in a study of response to subunit inactivated influenza vaccine. One entry per CDR3 protein, called by TCRdb with MiXCR from the RT-PCR reads. The sample has hundreds of thousands of distinct CDR3 sequences; around 15% are singletons. The sample was PBMCs from blood, taken 14 days before vaccination. The receptors come from a man over 45 who received an inactivated influenza vaccine.

The rearrangement joins TRBV27 to TRBJ1-1; TRBD1 matches at 9 bases. This CDR3 is 15 amino acids long. V shed 4 bases and J 5 bases; nucleotides not matched to a gene: 8. Germline V lookup: CDR1 MNHEY, CDR2 SMNVEV (reference sequence). CDR3 residues: CASSSQTGGGTEAFF. The CDR3 nucleotides read TGTGCCAGCAGTTCCCAGACAGGGGGGGGGACTGAAGCTTTCTTT.

In this sample, this clonotype turned up once. V is TRBV5-1 and J is TRBJ2-7; TRBD1 might be the D (5 bases). V dropped 0 bases and J dropped 2 bases, with 15 bases sitting between them. From germline, CDR1 is SGHRS and CDR2 YFSETQ. The CDR3 is made up of 16 amino acids. CDR3 coding DNA: TGCGCCAGCAGCTTGGAAGGACACACGATCACCTACGAGCAGTACTTC. Its translation is CASSLEGHTITYEQYF.

This clonotype was detected only a few times. The V call is TRBV10-3, the J call TRBJ2-1, with D uncertain. Between the trimmed V and J ends, which lost 8 bases and 0 bases, there was a span of 11 bases. This CDR3 contains 14 residues. Germline V CDR1 and CDR2: ENHRY, SYGVKD. CDR3 DNA sequence: TGTGCCATCCAGACCGGCAGCTCCTACAATGAGCAGTTCTTC. Translating gives CAIQTGSSYNEQFF.

The rearrangement joins TRBV29-1 to TRBJ2-1; perhaps TRBD2 as D (5 bases). V lost 8 bases to trimming and J lost 6 bases, with 20 bases between them. Germline V gives CDR1 SQVTM, CDR2 ANQGSEA. The CDR3 sequence is 14 residues long. The CDR3 protein is CSSSYLGGPNEQFF. DNA for the CDR3: TGCAGCTCTTCCTACTTAGGAGGCCCCAATGAGCAGTTCTTC.

This clonotype has a count of ten or more. The chain links TRBV5-1 to TRBJ2-1, with TRBD2 identical over 7 bases. The trim removed 1 base at V and 5 bases at J, leaving 6 bases unmatched. The CDR3 spans 15 residues. CDR1 and CDR2 from the germline V gene are SGHRS and YFSETQ. Here the CDR3 DNA reads TGCGCCAGCAGCTTGAGGCCTAGCGGAGACAATGAGCAGTTCTTC. Translated, it gives CASSLRPSGDNEQFF.

The V and J genes are TRBV18 and TRBJ2-3, with 8 bases that match TRBD1. The CDR3 extends over 17 amino acids. Unmatched junction bases numbered 6, after V lost 0 bases and J lost 1 base. The germline V gene encodes CDR1 KGHSH and CDR2 LQKENI. CDR3 sequence: CASSPPRTGQGTDTQYF. The DNA of the CDR3 is TGTGCCAGCTCACCACCCCGGACAGGGCAGGGCACAGATACGCAGTATTTT.

The J gene is TRBJ2-7, the V gene TRBV6-5, with a possible D match to TRBD1 (5 bases). The CDR3 consists of 14 residues. The V end was cut by 2 bases, the J end by 0 bases, with 8 bases between. From germline, CDR1 is MNHEY and CDR2 SVGAGI. CDR3 in amino acids: CASSYVGDSYEQYF. DNA of the CDR3: TGTGCCAGCAGTTACGTAGGGGACTCCTACGAGCAGTACTTC.

This clonotype was picked up many times. The chain has TRBV4-3 and TRBJ2-2, with 9 bases fitting TRBD1. V was clipped by 4 bases and J by 3 bases; unmatched bases: 3. The CDR3 is 15 residues long. CDR1 LGHNA and CDR2 YSLEER come from the germline V gene. The CDR3 reads CASSRGQGDTGELFF. In nucleotides, the CDR3 is TGCGCCAGCAGCCGGGGACAGGGAGACACCGGGGAGCTGTTTTTT.

This clonotype was counted a few times. The chain employs TRBV20-1 and TRBJ1-5; 12 nucleotides agree with TRBD1. The J segment lost 6 bases and the V segment lost 6 bases, leaving 9 bases of the junction unmatched. The CDR3 has 15 residues. Germline lookup yields CDR1 DFQATT and CDR2 SNEGSKA (reference sequence). The CDR3 nucleotides read TGCAGTGCCAGGGACAGGGGGCTTGGTGGTCAGCCCCAGCATTTT. Its translation is CSARDRGLGGQPQHF.

The chain has TRBV20-1 and TRBJ1-4; TRBD1 might be the D (6 bases). The V end lost 0 bases, the J end lost 2 bases, and 19 bases lay between the germline ends. CDR1 and CDR2 from the germline V gene are DFQATT and SNEGSKA (reference sequence). The CDR3 is 18 residues long. The CDR3 DNA reads TGCAGTGCTAGAGATCAATGGGGGGCGCTTAGCACTAATGAAAAACTGTTTTTT. Its protein is CSARDQWGALSTNEKLFF.

This clonotype was seen a few times. This chain connects TRBV6-1 to TRBJ1-2, with D perhaps TRBD1 (5 bases). There are 14 residues in the CDR3. V lost 1 base to trimming and J lost 2 bases, with 8 bases between them. Germline V CDR1 and CDR2: MNHNS, SASEGT. For the CDR3, the DNA is TGTGCCAGCAGTGAAGTGAAGGGGAACTATGGCTACACCTTC. As protein: CASSEVKGNYGYTF.

The chain couples TRBV11-2 to TRBJ2-2, with D unresolved. Per the germline V gene, CDR1 is SGHAT and CDR2 is FQNNGV. Trimming removed 4 bases at V and 5 bases at J, with 11 bases between. CDR3 size: 14 residues. The CDR3 nucleotides are TGTGCCAGCAGCTCCGCGGCGCGGACCGGGGAGCTGTTTTTT. It codes for CASSSAARTGELFF.

This chain uses TRBV14 with TRBJ2-1; 8 bases match TRBD2. CDR1 is SGHDN, CDR2 FVKESK, per germline. Trimming removed 6 bases from V and 4 bases from J; junction bases left unmatched: 8. This CDR3 has 15 residues. In nucleotides, the CDR3 is TGTGCCAGCAGAGAGATTAGCGGGGCTTACAATGAGCAGTTCTTC. Its translation: CASREISGAYNEQFF.

The sample holds many counts of this clonotype. This sequence joins TRBV28 and TRBJ2-5; 10 bases fit TRBD1. Germline lookup yields CDR1 MDHEN and CDR2 SYDVKM. V lost 2 bases and J lost 1; bases outside the gene matches: 4. The CDR3 is 16 amino acids. The CDR3 region has the DNA TGTGCCAGCAGTTTAATGGGACAGGGGACCCAAGAGACCCAGTACTTC. Translation gives CASSLMGQGTQETQYF.

This clonotype was picked up a small number of times. The gene calls are TRBV3-1 and TRBJ1-1; D call uncertain. This CDR3 contains 15 residues. Germline lookup yields CDR1 LGHDT and CDR2 YNNKEL (reference sequence). V lost 0 bases and J lost 10, with 18 bases in between. CDR3 protein: CASSQDRLFPGIAFF. The CDR3 DNA is TGTGCCAGCAGCCAAGACAGGCTGTTCCCGGGGATAGCTTTCTTT.

This CDR3 reads CASSLRQGPTETQYF. The CDR3 DNA follows: TGTGCCAGCAGTCTTCGACAGGGCCCTACAGAGACCCAGTACTTC. The V call is TRBV6-2 or TRBV6-3, the J call TRBJ2-5, with 7 positions matching TRBD1. In germline, CDR1 is MNHEY, CDR2 SVGEGT. The trim removed 5 bases at V and 4 bases at J, leaving 10 bases unmatched. The CDR3 contains 15 residues.

The chain employs TRBV20-1 and TRBJ2-7; 9 positions agree with TRBD2. Trimming took 7 bases from V and 6 from J; bases not matched to a gene: 10. Germline V gene lookup returns CDR1 DFQATT and CDR2 SNEGSKA (reference sequence). The CDR3 totals 13 residues. The CDR3 is CSGTGLANSEQYF. In DNA, the CDR3 is TGCAGTGGGACGGGACTAGCAAATTCCGAGCAGTACTTC.

This chain connects TRBV29-1 to TRBJ1-2, with 8 nucleotides matching TRBD1. The CDR3 consists of 14 residues. Germline V gene data show CDR1 as SQVTM and CDR2 as ANQGSEA. With 6 bases clipped from V and 3 bases from J, the junction kept 9 bases outside the gene matches. This CDR3 reads CSVTISQGDYGYTF. As DNA, the CDR3 is TGCAGCGTCACCATCTCACAGGGGGACTATGGCTACACCTTC.

This clonotype was counted between two and nine times. The chain is built from TRBV6-5 and TRBJ1-4; D might be TRBD1 (5 bases). CDR3 length: 15 residues. Germline V gives CDR1 MNHEY, CDR2 SVGAGI. V shed 0 bases and J shed 9 bases, with 14 bases lying between them. The CDR3 region is CASSYSWEGRKKLFF. CDR3 coding DNA: TGTGCCAGCAGTTACTCCTGGGAGGGACGGAAAAAACTGTTTTTT.

The genes are TRBV4-1 and TRBJ2-2; weak D call: TRBD1 (5 bases). The V gene lost 3 bases and the J gene lost 0 bases, with 8 bases spanning the gap. The CDR3 loop spans 15 amino acids. The germline gives CDR1 MGHRA, CDR2 YSYEKL. The CDR3 coding sequence is TGCGCCAGCAGCCAGATGGACACGAACACCGGGGAGCTGTTTTTT. Translating gives CASSQMDTNTGELFF.

This chain connects TRBV9 to TRBJ2-7, with D maybe TRBD2 (5 bases). Deletions cut 0 bases from V and 5 bases from J, with 12 bases between. CDR3 length equals 14 residues. From germline, CDR1 is SGDLS and CDR2 YYNGEE. The CDR3 nucleotides read TGTGCCAGCAGCGTAGGTCCGTCGGGGAACGAGCAGTACTTC. Its translation is CASSVGPSGNEQYF.

There are a few counts of this clonotype. V gene TRBV12-3 or TRBV12-4 combines with J gene TRBJ1-2, with TRBD1 matching over 9 bases. The CDR3 is made up of 14 amino acids. The trim removed 5 bases at V and 11 bases at J, leaving 12 bases unmatched. DNA of the CDR3: TGTGCCAGCAGTCCGGACAGGGGTATTCTGGGTTACACCTTC. Translating it yields CASSPDRGILGYTF.

This clonotype was seen at least ten times. The gene calls are TRBV5-1 and TRBJ2-3, with 7 bases fitting TRBD2. Unmatched junction bases numbered 10, after V lost 5 bases and J lost 1 base. CDR3 length: 16 amino acids. Germline CDR1 reads SGHRS; CDR2 reads YFSETQ. This CDR3 is CASRENSGPGTDTQYF. As DNA, the CDR3 is TGCGCCAGCAGAGAAAATAGCGGGCCTGGCACAGATACGCAGTATTTT. The variable domain in full, with the rest retrieved from reference TRBV5-1 and TRBJ2-3, is KAGVTQTPRYLIKTRGQQVTLSCSPISGHRSVSWYQQTPGQGLQFLFEYFSETQRNKGNFPGRFSGRQFSNSRSEMNVSTLELGDSALYLCASRENSGPGTDTQYFGPGTRLTVL.

The sample holds a few counts of this clonotype. The DNA of the CDR3 is TGTGCCAGCAGCCAGGACAGGATTAATTCACCCCTCCACTTT. Amino acids: CASSQDRINSPLHF. V and J are TRBV11-2 and TRBJ1-6, with 7 positions matching TRBD1. The germline gives CDR1 SGHAT, CDR2 FQNNGV. The trim removed 5 bases at V and 6 bases at J, leaving 4 bases unmatched. CDR3 length: 14 amino acids.

The CDR3 bases are TGTGCCAGCAGCTTAGTGTCAGGGGGCCGGCAGCCCCAGCATTTT. Translated: CASSLVSGGRQPQHF. The chain is built from TRBV7-2 and TRBJ1-5, with 8 bases identical to TRBD1. CDR1 and CDR2 from the germline V gene are SGHTA and FQGNSA. J lost 7 bases, V lost 1 base, and 6 bases had no gene match. The CDR3 runs to 15 residues.